These 27 T cell receptor beta chains were all obtained from the same sample, sequenced in a study of graft-versus-host responses after intestinal transplantation. Method: immunoSEQ multiplex PCR; TCRdb's copy keeps in-frame clones and lacks some. This table holds 65,000 to 100,000 clones, around 90% found once. Their antigens are not known. This specimen was unstimulated CD8+ T cells sorted from spleen or lymph node cells, taken before transplant. The receptors stem from a human donor who was the organ donor for an intestinal transplant.

This clone was detected only once. The chain is built from TRBV11-2 and TRBJ2-1; 9 nucleotides agree with TRBD2. The germline CDR1 and CDR2 sequences are SGHAT and FQNNGV. This CDR3 has 17 amino acids. With V trimmed by 1 base and J by 2 bases, 6 bases remained unmatched. The CDR3 reads CASSLVRAGGPYNEQFF. In DNA form, the CDR3 reads TGTGCCAGCAGCTTAGTGCGAGCGGGGGGTCCCTACAATGAGCAGTTCTTC.

The chain employs TRBV5-1 and TRBJ2-5; 7 nucleotides align to TRBD2. The germline CDR1 and CDR2 sequences are SGHRS and YFSETQ. The CDR3 sequence is 16 residues long. With 5 bases clipped from V and 0 bases from J, the junction kept 10 bases outside the gene matches. Here the CDR3 reads CASRRGSEWYQETQYF. As DNA, the CDR3 is TGCGCCAGCAGGCGGGGGAGCGAATGGTACCAAGAGACCCAGTACTTC.

CDR3 bases: TGTGCCAGCAGTTACGCGGGGCCTCCCGGGGAGCTGTTTTTT. This sequence encodes CASSYAGPPGELFF. The chain couples TRBV6-5 to TRBJ2-2; possibly TRBD2 for D (6 bases). This CDR3 comprises 14 residues. V gave up 2 bases and J gave up 6 bases, with 10 bases separating them. CDR1 is MNHEY and CDR2 is SVGAGI in the germline V gene.

The V call is TRBV28, the J call TRBJ2-3, with 8 bases matching TRBD1. V was clipped by 7 bases and J by 3 bases; unmatched bases: 12. This CDR3 region has 16 residues. CDR1 and CDR2 from the germline V gene are MDHEN and SYDVKM. CDR3 bases: TGTGCCAGCACCTCACAGGGGGTGGAGGGAACAGATACGCAGTATTTT. Its protein is CASTSQGVEGTDTQYF.

The CDR3 DNA reads TGTGCCAGCTCACCACCGGAAGCGACTAACTATGGCTACACCTTC. It codes for CASSPPEATNYGYTF. The chain uses TRBV18 and TRBJ1-2, with unresolved D. The germline V gene has CDR1 KGHSH and CDR2 LQKENI. V dropped 0 bases and J dropped 0 bases, with 8 bases sitting between them. The CDR3 is 15 residues long. The full variable domain, with the rest looked up from reference TRBV18 and TRBJ1-2, is NAGVMQNPRHLVRRRGQEARLRCSPMKGHSHVYWYRQLPEEGLKFMVYLQKENIIDESGMPKERFSAEFPKEGPSILRIQQVVRGDSAAYFCASSPPEATNYGYTFGSGTRLTVV.

This rearrangement joins TRBV4-1 to TRBJ2-7; TRBD1 matches 7 bases. CDR1 and CDR2 (germline): MGHRA, YSYEKL. The CDR3 has 16 amino acids. V dropped 1 base and J dropped 5; count of bases not matched to a gene: 11. CDR3 loop: CASSQGWTGALNEQYF. CDR3 DNA sequence: TGCGCCAGCAGCCAAGGTTGGACAGGAGCTTTGAACGAGCAGTACTTC.

The V gene is TRBV7-6, the J gene TRBJ1-5; D may be TRBD1 (6 bases). The V gene lost 0 bases and the J gene lost 5 bases, with 11 bases spanning the gap. Looked up from germline, CDR1 is SGHVS and CDR2 is FNYEAQ. The CDR3 loop spans 15 amino acids. CDR3 in amino acids: CASSLAPGADQPQHF. The CDR3, as DNA: TGTGCCAGCAGCTTAGCGCCAGGGGCTGATCAGCCCCAGCATTTT.

The chain has TRBV9 and TRBJ2-1, with D perhaps TRBD1 (6 bases). The CDR3 extends over 14 amino acids. Trimming left V 2 bases short and J 6 bases short, with 12 bases between. Germline V gene lookup returns CDR1 SGDLS and CDR2 YYNGEE. The CDR3: CASSVTGLSNEQFF. The CDR3 DNA reads as TGTGCCAGCAGCGTCACAGGGCTCTCCAATGAGCAGTTCTTC.

The V and J genes are TRBV18 and TRBJ2-7; TRBD1 matches 7 bases. The germline V gene has CDR1 KGHSH and CDR2 LQKENI. The CDR3 length is 15 residues. J lost 2 bases, V lost 2 bases, and 6 bases had no gene match. The CDR3 here is CASSPWRTGTYEQYF. CDR3 DNA sequence: TGTGCCAGCTCACCATGGCGGACAGGAACCTACGAGCAGTACTTC.

The chain has TRBV2 and TRBJ1-2, with 12 nucleotides matching TRBD1. The CDR3 extends over 17 amino acids. Germline V lookup: CDR1 SNHLY, CDR2 FYNNEI. The V segment lost 5 bases and the J segment 4 bases; nucleotides outside the gene matches: 11. The DNA for the CDR3 is TGTGCCAGCAGTTCTACCGGGACAGGGGGCGAGGGCTATGGCTACACCTTC. This sequence encodes CASSSTGTGGEGYGYTF.

This rearrangement joins TRBV28 to TRBJ2-2; 8 bases are shared with TRBD2. This CDR3 comprises 13 residues. V gave up 9 bases and J gave up 4 bases; unmatched junction bases: 4. Looked up from germline, CDR1 is MDHEN and CDR2 is SYDVKM. CDR3 in amino acids: CARTGGITGELFF. CDR3 coding DNA: TGTGCCAGAACGGGGGGGATCACCGGGGAGCTGTTTTTT.

The CDR3 bases are TGTGCCAGTAGTATTGGGGACAGGGGATCCTACGAGCAGTACTTC. Its translation: CASSIGDRGSYEQYF. The chain employs TRBV19 and TRBJ2-7, with 10 bases lining up with TRBD1. The trim removed 3 bases at V and 1 base at J, leaving 3 bases unmatched. The germline gives CDR1 LNHDA, CDR2 SQIVND (reference sequence). This CDR3 is 15 amino acids long. The full variable domain, with the rest looked up from reference TRBV19 and TRBJ2-7, is DGGITQSPKYLFRKEGQNVTLSCEQNLNHDAMYWYRQDPGQGLRLIYYSQIVNDFQKGDIAEGYSVSREKKESFPLTVTSAQKNPTAFYLCASSIGDRGSYEQYFGPGTRLTVT.

J is TRBJ1-4 and V is TRBV7-2; D ambiguous. Trimming shortened V by 3 bases and J by 7 bases, and 12 bases separated the two germline ends. Germline CDR1 SGHTA, CDR2 FQGNSA. This CDR3 contains 14 residues. The chain's CDR3 is CASSFLLSGEKLFF. CDR3 nucleotides: TGTGCCAGCAGCTTTCTTTTGTCGGGTGAAAAACTGTTTTTT.

The rearrangement uses TRBV27 and TRBJ1-3, with 7 positions matching TRBD1. Germline V gives CDR1 MNHEY, CDR2 SMNVEV (reference sequence). This CDR3 region has 14 residues. Unmatched junction bases numbered 10, after V lost 3 bases and J lost 11 bases. CDR3 loop: CASSFQGDRGPIYF. DNA for the CDR3: TGTGCCAGCAGTTTCCAGGGGGATAGGGGGCCCATATATTTT.

This clone appeared once. This chain uses TRBV4-2 with TRBJ2-2, with TRBD2 identical over 7 bases. CDR1 LGHNA and CDR2 YNFKEQ come from the germline V gene. This CDR3 is 13 amino acids long. V was clipped by 10 bases and J by 1 base; unmatched bases: 3. The CDR3 protein is CATGEGNTGELFF. The CDR3 DNA reads TGTGCCACCGGGGAGGGGAACACCGGGGAGCTGTTTTTT.

The V and J genes are TRBV7-2 and TRBJ2-7; a weak D match, TRBD1 (6 bases). The ends were cut back, 5 bases at V and 0 bases at J, with 20 bases in the middle. CDR1 and CDR2 (germline): SGHTA, FQGNSA. This CDR3 has 17 amino acids. The CDR3 bases are TGTGCCAGCAGCCCTCTCCTAACAGGGTGGGACTCCTACGAGCAGTACTTC. The encoded protein is CASSPLLTGWDSYEQYF.

This chain uses TRBV6-1 with TRBJ2-3; the D is unclear. Between the trimmed V and J ends, which lost 3 bases and 5 bases, there was a span of 9 bases. The CDR3 has 13 amino acids. The germline V gene encodes CDR1 MNHNS and CDR2 SASEGT. CDR3 sequence reads: CASSDDFIDTQYF. As DNA, the CDR3 is TGTGCCAGCAGTGATGACTTCATAGATACGCAGTATTTT.

The rearrangement joins TRBV7-6 to TRBJ2-5; 7 bases align to TRBD1. Germline CDR1 reads SGHVS; CDR2 reads FNYEAQ. The CDR3 loop spans 14 amino acids. V was pared by 5 bases and J by 1 base, with 4 bases of the junction left unmatched. CDR3 sequence (DNA): TGTGCCAGCAGCACAACAGGGGTCCAAGAGACCCAGTACTTC. It translates to CASSTTGVQETQYF.

The chain is built from TRBV14 and TRBJ2-7; tentatively, D is TRBD2 (6 bases). Germline lookup yields CDR1 SGHDN and CDR2 FVKESK. Deletions cut 4 bases from V and 3 bases from J, with 10 bases between. CDR3 length: 13 amino acids. CDR3 amino acids: CASSLGGGYEQYF. The CDR3 bases are TGTGCCAGCAGCCTGGGGGGAGGCTACGAGCAGTACTTC. The full variable domain, rest sourced from reference TRBV14 and TRBJ2-7, is EAGVTQFPSHSVIEKGQTVTLRCDPISGHDNLYWYRRVMGKEIKFLLHFVKESKQDESGMPNNRFLAERTGGTYSTLKVQPAELEDSGVYFCASSLGGGYEQYFGPGTRLTVT.

The chain has TRBV2 and TRBJ2-2; no reliable D call. Trimming left V 6 bases short and J 4 bases short, with 6 bases between. Germline CDR1 is SNHLY and CDR2 is FYNNEI. The CDR3 spans 12 residues. Here the CDR3 reads CASRELTGELFF. As DNA, the CDR3 is TGTGCCAGCAGGGAACTCACCGGGGAGCTGTTTTTT. Using reference TRBV2 and TRBJ2-2 for the parts outside the CDR3, the full variable domain is EPEVTQTPSHQVTQMGQEVILRCVPISNHLYFYWYRQILGQKVEFLVSFYNNEISEKSEIFDDQFSVERPDGSNFTLKIRSTKLEDSAMYFCASRELTGELFFGEGSRLTVL.

The rearrangement joins TRBV5-1 to TRBJ2-5; 8 nucleotides align to TRBD2. The CDR3 loop spans 15 amino acids. Germline lookup yields CDR1 SGHRS and CDR2 YFSETQ. V lost 3 bases and J lost 4; bases outside the gene matches: 8. This CDR3 reads CASSSDGTSGETQYF. In DNA, the CDR3 is TGCGCCAGCAGCTCGGACGGGACTAGTGGAGAGACCCAGTACTTC.

The chain carries TRBV27 and TRBJ2-2; 8 nucleotides line up with TRBD2. CDR1 and CDR2 (germline): MNHEY, SMNVEV (reference sequence). The CDR3 is made up of 15 amino acids. The ends lost 6 bases at V and 7 bases at J; junction bases unmatched: 10. CDR3 bases: TGTGCCAGCAGCTCCCCTCGGGGGGGCGGCGGGGAGCTGTTTTTT. Translating gives CASSSPRGGGGELFF.

The rearrangement links TRBV19 to TRBJ2-2, with D possibly matching TRBD2 (6 bases). Germline values: CDR1 LNHDA, CDR2 SQIVND (reference sequence). V gave up 4 bases and J gave up 4 bases, with 13 bases separating them. CDR3 size: 15 residues. CDR3 region: CASSTNSGGTGELFF. The CDR3 nucleotides are TGTGCCAGTAGTACAAATTCCGGGGGCACCGGGGAGCTGTTTTTT.

As to this clone: The junction and the germline gene differ at one end; a read error may be behind it. The V and J genes are TRBV29-1 and TRBJ2-1; 12 nucleotides align to TRBD1. The germline V gene has CDR1 SQVTM and CDR2 ANQGSEA. This CDR3 has 13 amino acids. DNA for the CDR3: TGCAGCGGATCCGGGACAGGGGGCAGTGAGCAGCTCTTC. Protein sequence: CSGSGTGGSEQLF.

The J gene is TRBJ1-1, the V gene TRBV19; D is unclear. The germline CDR1 and CDR2 sequences are LNHDA and SQIVND (reference sequence). The CDR3 is 14 amino acids. The ends were cut back, 8 bases at V and 11 bases at J, with 24 bases in the middle. CDR3 region: CASAYSTISGDAFF. CDR3 in DNA: TGTGCCAGTGCCTACTCGACGATTTCAGGTGATGCTTTCTTT.

The sample holds one count of this clone. This rearrangement joins TRBV4-1 to TRBJ1-2, with 8 bases aligning to TRBD1. Germline V gene sequence: CDR1 MGHRA, CDR2 YSYEKL. J lost 2 bases, V lost 6 bases, and 8 bases had no gene match. CDR3 length equals 15 residues. The CDR3 region has the DNA TGCGCCAGCAGACGGACAGGGAGGTTGAACTATGGCTACACCTTC. It translates to CASRRTGRLNYGYTF.

The count of this clone is one. V usage is TRBV15 and J usage is TRBJ2-2, with D perhaps TRBD1 (6 bases). Per germline, CDR1 LNHNV and CDR2 YYDKDF (reference sequence). CDR3 length: 12 residues. V lost 6 bases and J 5 bases, leaving 7 bases between the germline ends. CDR3 region: CATRGGTGELFF. CDR3 sequence (DNA): TGTGCCACCAGAGGGGGAACCGGGGAGCTGTTTTTT.